Shown below are 9 T cell receptor beta chains from a single sample sequenced in a study of T cells after yellow fever vaccination (dated by TCRdb to the late 2010s). The treatment or condition label here, explained by the study, means: live attenuated yellow fever vaccine strain. Preparation of the library involved 5' RACE. The listed sequencing device is Illumina NovaSeq 6000. TCRdb reprocessing: public reads trimmed at Q25 with fastp, clones called with MiXCR, in-frame beta chains kept. Each CDR3 protein gets just one entry, which takes the most common genes and DNA from the rows behind it. Present in this sample are about 320,000 distinct CDR3 sequences, about 4.5% of which were seen just once. The biggest ten clones account for approximately 19% of the sample. The starting material was PBMCs, obtained 15 days after the yellow fever booster vaccination. Receptor source: a man aged 18 to 30 who received the YFV17D yellow fever vaccine.

This clonotype was recorded many times. The chain links TRBV5-1 to TRBJ2-7; possible D gene TRBD1, 5 bases. The CDR3 contains 16 residues. V dropped 0 bases and J dropped 2 bases, with 15 bases sitting between them. The germline V gene has CDR1 SGHRS and CDR2 YFSETQ. The CDR3 is CASSLGRGNAPYEQYF. CDR3 in DNA: TGCGCCAGCAGCTTGGGTAGGGGCAACGCTCCCTACGAGCAGTACTTC.

The chain combines TRBV30 with TRBJ2-5; possibly TRBD1 or TRBD2 for D (5 bases each). Trimming removed 0 bases at V and 5 bases at J, with 7 bases between. The CDR3 runs to 12 residues. Germline values: CDR1 GTSNPN, CDR2 SVGIG (reference sequence). The CDR3 sequence: CAWSVGDETQYF. CDR3 DNA sequence: TGTGCCTGGAGTGTGGGGGACGAGACCCAGTACTTC.

The J gene is TRBJ2-3, the V gene TRBV4-2; tentative D call: TRBD2 (7 bases). V lost 0 bases to trimming and J lost 5 bases, with 15 bases between them. The CDR3 totals 16 residues. CDR1 and CDR2 (germline): LGHNA, YNFKEQ. The CDR3 loop is CASSQDSGGKGDTQYF. The CDR3 DNA reads as TGTGCCAGCAGCCAAGATTCGGGGGGCAAAGGAGATACGCAGTATTTT.

This clonotype was seen repeatedly, ten times or more. CDR3 protein: CASSQPGTGANYGYTF. The CDR3 coding sequence is TGTGCCAGCAGTCAACCCGGGACGGGAGCTAACTATGGCTACACCTTC. The J gene is TRBJ1-2, the V gene TRBV6-5; the D gene is possibly TRBD1 (5 bases). This CDR3 comprises 16 residues. V dropped 5 bases and J dropped 0 bases, with 16 bases sitting between them. Per the germline V gene, CDR1 is MNHEY and CDR2 is SVGAGI.

In this sample, this clonotype turned up many times. The genes are TRBV7-2 and TRBJ1-4, with no clear D. The CDR3 loop spans 13 amino acids. The V end was cut by 3 bases, the J end by 7 bases, with 9 bases between. CDR1 and CDR2 (germline): SGHTA, FQGNSA. CDR3 coding DNA: TGTGCCAGCAGCTTGACCTATGGTGAAAAACTGTTTTTT. It encodes CASSLTYGEKLFF.

This clonotype was recorded at least ten times. The chain links TRBV20-1 to TRBJ2-5; 9 positions match TRBD2. Trimming took 3 bases from V and 2 from J; bases not matched to a gene: 4. This CDR3 region has 14 residues. Germline values: CDR1 DFQATT, CDR2 SNEGSKA (reference sequence). CDR3 residues: CSASRGGAQETQYF. The CDR3 DNA follows: TGCAGTGCTAGCCGCGGGGGGGCTCAAGAGACCCAGTACTTC.

The CDR3 DNA reads as TGTGCCACCAGCGGAGTCGGAATCACAGATACGCAGTATTTT. It translates to CATSGVGITDTQYF. This chain connects TRBV15 to TRBJ2-3; the D is unclear. Germline CDR1 LNHNV, CDR2 YYDKDF (reference sequence). The CDR3 runs 14 residues. V was pared by 5 bases and J by 2 bases, with 11 bases between.

This chain links TRBV12-3 or TRBV12-4 with TRBJ1-3; TRBD1 is a possible D gene (6 bases). The V end was cut by 5 bases, the J end by 2 bases, with 13 bases between. CDR3 length equals 15 residues. The CDR3 sequence: CASSPGTRTGNTIYF. CDR3 bases: TGTGCCAGCAGTCCCGGGACAAGGACTGGAAACACCATATATTTT.

In its sample, this clonotype was seen a few times. The chain uses TRBV7-2 and TRBJ2-3; 8 bases agree with TRBD2. Germline V gene data show CDR1 as SGHTA and CDR2 as FQGNSA. V was clipped by 7 bases and J by 0 bases; unmatched bases: 15. The CDR3 is 18 amino acids. CDR3 DNA sequence: TGTGCCAGCAACCCAAGCGGGGGTCGGGGGGCTAGCACAGATACGCAGTATTTT. Amino acids: CASNPSGGRGASTDTQYF. Drawing the rest from reference TRBV7-2 and TRBJ2-3, the complete variable domain is GAGVSQSPSNKVTEKGKDVELRCDPISGHTALYWYRQSLGQGLEFLIYFQGNSAPDKSGLPSDRFSAERTGGSVSTLTIQRTQQEDSAVYLCASNPSGGRGASTDTQYFGPGTRLTVL.